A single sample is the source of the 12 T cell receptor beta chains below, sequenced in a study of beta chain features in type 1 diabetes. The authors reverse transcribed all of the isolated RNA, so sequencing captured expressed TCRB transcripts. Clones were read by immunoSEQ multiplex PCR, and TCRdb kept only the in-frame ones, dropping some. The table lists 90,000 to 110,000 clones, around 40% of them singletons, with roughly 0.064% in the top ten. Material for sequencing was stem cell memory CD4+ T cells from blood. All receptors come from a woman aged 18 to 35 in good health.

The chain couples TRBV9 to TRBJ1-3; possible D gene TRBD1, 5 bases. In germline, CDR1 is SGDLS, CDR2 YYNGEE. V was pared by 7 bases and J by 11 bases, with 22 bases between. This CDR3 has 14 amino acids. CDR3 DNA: TGTGCCAGCGGGACTATGGCAGGCCTAAGGGCCATATATTTT. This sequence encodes CASGTMAGLRAIYF.

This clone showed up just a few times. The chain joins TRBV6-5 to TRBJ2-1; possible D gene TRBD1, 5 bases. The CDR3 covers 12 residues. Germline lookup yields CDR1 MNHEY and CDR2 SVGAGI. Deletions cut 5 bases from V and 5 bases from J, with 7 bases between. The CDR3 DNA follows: TGTGCCAGCAGTCTCAGGGACAATGAGCAGTTCTTC. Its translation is CASSLRDNEQFF.

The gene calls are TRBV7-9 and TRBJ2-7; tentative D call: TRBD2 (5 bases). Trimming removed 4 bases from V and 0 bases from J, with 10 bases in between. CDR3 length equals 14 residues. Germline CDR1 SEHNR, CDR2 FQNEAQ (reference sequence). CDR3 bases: TGTGCCAGCAGCTCACCCGGGGTCTCCTACGAGCAGTACTTC. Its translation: CASSSPGVSYEQYF.

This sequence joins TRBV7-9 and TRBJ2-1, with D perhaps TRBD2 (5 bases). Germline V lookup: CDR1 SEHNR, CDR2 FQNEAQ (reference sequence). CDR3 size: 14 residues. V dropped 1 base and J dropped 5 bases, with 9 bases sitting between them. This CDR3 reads CASSLVEGDNEQFF. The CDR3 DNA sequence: TGTGCCAGCAGCTTAGTTGAGGGAGACAATGAGCAGTTCTTC. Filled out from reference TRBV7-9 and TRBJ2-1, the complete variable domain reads DTGVSQNPRHKITKRGQNVTFRCDPISEHNRLYWYRQTLGQGPEFLTYFQNEAQLEKSRLLSDRFSAERPKGSFSTLEIQRTEQGDSAMYLCASSLVEGDNEQFFGPGTRLTVL.

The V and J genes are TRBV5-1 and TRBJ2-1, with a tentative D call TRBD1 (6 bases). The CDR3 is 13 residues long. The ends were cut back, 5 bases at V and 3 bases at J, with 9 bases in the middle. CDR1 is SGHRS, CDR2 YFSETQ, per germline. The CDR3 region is CASRGASYNEQFF. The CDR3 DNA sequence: TGCGCCAGCAGGGGGGCTAGCTACAATGAGCAGTTCTTC.

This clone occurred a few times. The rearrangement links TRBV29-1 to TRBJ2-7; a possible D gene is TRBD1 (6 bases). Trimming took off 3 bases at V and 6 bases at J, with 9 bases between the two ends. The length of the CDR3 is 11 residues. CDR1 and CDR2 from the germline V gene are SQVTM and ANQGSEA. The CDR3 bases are TGCAGCGTTGACAGGGGCGGCGAGCAGTACTTC. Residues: CSVDRGGEQYF.

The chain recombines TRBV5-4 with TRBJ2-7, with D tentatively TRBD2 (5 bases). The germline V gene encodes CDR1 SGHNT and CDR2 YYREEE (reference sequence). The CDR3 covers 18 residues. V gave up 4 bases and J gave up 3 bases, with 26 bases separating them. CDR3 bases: TGTGCCAGCAGCCAGAGGACCCAGAGAGCGGTGGCAGGCTACGAGCAGTACTTC. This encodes CASSQRTQRAVAGYEQYF.

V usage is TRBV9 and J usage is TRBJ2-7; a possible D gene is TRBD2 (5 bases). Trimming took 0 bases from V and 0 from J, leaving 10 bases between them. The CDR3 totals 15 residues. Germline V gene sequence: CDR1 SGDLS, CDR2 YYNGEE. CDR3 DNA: TGTGCCAGCAGCGTAGAAAGCGGCCCCTCCTACGAGCAGTACTTC. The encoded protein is CASSVESGPSYEQYF.

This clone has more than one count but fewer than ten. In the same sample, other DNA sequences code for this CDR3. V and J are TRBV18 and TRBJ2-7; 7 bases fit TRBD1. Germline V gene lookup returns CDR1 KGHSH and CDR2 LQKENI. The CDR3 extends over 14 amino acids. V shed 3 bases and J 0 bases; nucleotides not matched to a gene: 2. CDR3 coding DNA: TGTGCCAGCTCACCTTGGGACAGCTCCTACGAGCAGTACTTC. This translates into CASSPWDSSYEQYF.

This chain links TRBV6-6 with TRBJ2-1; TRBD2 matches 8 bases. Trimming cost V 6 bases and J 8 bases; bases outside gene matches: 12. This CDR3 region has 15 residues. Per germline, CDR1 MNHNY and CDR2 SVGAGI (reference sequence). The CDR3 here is CASSRSQREFDEQFF. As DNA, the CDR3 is TGTGCCAGCAGCCGCTCCCAGCGGGAGTTCGATGAGCAGTTCTTC.

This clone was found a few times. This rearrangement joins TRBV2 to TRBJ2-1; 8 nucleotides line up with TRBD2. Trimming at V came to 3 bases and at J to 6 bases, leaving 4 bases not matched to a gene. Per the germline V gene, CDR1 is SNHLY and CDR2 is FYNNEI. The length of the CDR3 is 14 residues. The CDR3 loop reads CASSDRTSSNEQFF. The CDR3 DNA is TGTGCCAGCAGTGATCGGACTAGCAGCAATGAGCAGTTCTTC.

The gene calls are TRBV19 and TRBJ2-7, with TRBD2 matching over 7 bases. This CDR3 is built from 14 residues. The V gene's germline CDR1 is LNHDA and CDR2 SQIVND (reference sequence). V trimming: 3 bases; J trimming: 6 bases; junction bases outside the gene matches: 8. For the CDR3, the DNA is TGTGCCAGTAGTATCTCCGCGGGAGTCGCCGAGCAGTACTTC. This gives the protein CASSISAGVAEQYF.